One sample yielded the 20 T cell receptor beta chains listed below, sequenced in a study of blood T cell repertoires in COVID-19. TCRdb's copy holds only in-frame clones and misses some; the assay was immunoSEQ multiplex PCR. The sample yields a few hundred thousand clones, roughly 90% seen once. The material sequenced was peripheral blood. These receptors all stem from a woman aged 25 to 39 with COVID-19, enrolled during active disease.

CDR3 residues: CASSASGGGTGELFF. CDR3 nucleotide sequence: TGTGCCAGCAGCGCTAGCGGGGGGGGCACCGGGGAGCTGTTTTTT. The rearrangement joins TRBV9 to TRBJ2-2, with TRBD2 matching 12 bases. CDR1 and CDR2 (germline): SGDLS, YYNGEE. This CDR3 contains 15 residues. V lost 3 bases and J lost 4; bases outside the gene matches: 1.

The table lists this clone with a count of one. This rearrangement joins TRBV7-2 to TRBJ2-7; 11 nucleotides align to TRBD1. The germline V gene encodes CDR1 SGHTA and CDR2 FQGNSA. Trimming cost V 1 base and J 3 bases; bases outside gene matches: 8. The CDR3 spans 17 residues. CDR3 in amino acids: CASSLEVRDRGYYEQYV. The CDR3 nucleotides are TGTGCCAGCAGCTTAGAGGTACGGGACAGGGGGTACTACGAGCAGTACGTC.

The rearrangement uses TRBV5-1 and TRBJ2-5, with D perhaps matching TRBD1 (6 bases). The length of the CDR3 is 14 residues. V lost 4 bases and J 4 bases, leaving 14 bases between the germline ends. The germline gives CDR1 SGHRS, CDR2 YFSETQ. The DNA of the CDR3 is TGCGCCAGCAGCCAGGGGAGTATGGGAGAGACCCAGTACTTC. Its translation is CASSQGSMGETQYF.

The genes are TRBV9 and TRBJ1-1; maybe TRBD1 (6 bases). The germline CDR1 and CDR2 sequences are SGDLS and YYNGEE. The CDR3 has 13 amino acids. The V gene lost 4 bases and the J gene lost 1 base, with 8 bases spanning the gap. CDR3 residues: CASSWTENTEAFF. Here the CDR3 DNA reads TGTGCCAGCAGCTGGACAGAGAACACTGAAGCTTTCTTT.

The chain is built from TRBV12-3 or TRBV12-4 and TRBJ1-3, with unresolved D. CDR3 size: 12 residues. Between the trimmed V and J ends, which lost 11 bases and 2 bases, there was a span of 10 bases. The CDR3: CAGGVPGNTIYF. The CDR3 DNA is TGTGCCGGCGGGGTTCCTGGAAACACCATATATTTT.

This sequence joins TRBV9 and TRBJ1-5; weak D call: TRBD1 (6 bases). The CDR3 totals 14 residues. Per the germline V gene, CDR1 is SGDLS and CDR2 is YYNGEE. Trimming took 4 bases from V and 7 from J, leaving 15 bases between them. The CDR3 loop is CASSSSLRGQPQHF. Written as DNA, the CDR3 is TGTGCCAGCAGCTCGAGCCTCAGGGGACAGCCCCAGCATTTT. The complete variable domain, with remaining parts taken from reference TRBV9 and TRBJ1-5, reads DSGVTQTPKHLITATGQRVTLRCSPRSGDLSVYWYQQSLDQGLQFLIQYYNGEERAKGNILERFSAQQFPDLHSELNLSSLELGDSALYFCASSSSLRGQPQHFGDGTRLSIL.

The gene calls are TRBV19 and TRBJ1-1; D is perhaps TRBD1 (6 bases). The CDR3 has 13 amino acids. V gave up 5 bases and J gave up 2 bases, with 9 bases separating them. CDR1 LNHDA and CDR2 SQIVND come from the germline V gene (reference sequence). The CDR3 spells CASSSRGNTEAFF. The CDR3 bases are TGTGCCAGTAGTTCCAGGGGAAACACTGAAGCTTTCTTT.

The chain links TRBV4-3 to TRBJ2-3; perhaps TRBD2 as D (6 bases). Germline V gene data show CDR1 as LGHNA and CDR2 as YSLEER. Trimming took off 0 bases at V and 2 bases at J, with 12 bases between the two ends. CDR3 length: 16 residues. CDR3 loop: CASSQEAGLITDTQYF. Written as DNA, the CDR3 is TGCGCCAGCAGCCAAGAAGCAGGACTAATCACAGATACGCAGTATTTT.

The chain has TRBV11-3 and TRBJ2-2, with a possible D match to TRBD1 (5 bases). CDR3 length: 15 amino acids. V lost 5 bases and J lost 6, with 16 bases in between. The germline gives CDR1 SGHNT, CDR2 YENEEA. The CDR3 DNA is TGTGCCAGCAGCAAGTCAACAGGTTCCTCCGGGGAGCTGTTTTTT. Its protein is CASSKSTGSSGELFF.

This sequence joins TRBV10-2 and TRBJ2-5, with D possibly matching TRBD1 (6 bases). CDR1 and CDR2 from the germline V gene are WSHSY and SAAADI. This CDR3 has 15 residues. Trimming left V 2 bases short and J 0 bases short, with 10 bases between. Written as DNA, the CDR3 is TGCGCCAGCAGTGAGGGACAGCCGTACCAAGAGACCCAGTACTTC. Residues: CASSEGQPYQETQYF.

DNA for the CDR3: TGTGCCAGCAGCTTAGATTTTGCGGGGACCACAGATACGCAGTATTTT. As protein: CASSLDFAGTTDTQYF. V gene TRBV11-3 combines with J gene TRBJ2-3; the D gene is possibly TRBD2 (6 bases). The CDR3 sequence is 16 residues long. CDR1 and CDR2 from the germline V gene are SGHNT and YENEEA. V was pared by 0 bases and J by 2 bases, with 12 bases between.

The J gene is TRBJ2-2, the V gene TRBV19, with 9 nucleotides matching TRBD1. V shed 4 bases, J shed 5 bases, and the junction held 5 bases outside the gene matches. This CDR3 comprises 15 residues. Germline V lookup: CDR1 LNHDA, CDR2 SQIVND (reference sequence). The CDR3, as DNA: TGTGCCAGTAGTAACAGGGGGCGATGGACCGGGGAGCTGTTTTTT. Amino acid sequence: CASSNRGRWTGELFF. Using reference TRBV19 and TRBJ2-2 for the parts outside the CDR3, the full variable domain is DGGITQSPKYLFRKEGQNVTLSCEQNLNHDAMYWYRQDPGQGLRLIYYSQIVNDFQKGDIAEGYSVSREKKESFPLTVTSAQKNPTAFYLCASSNRGRWTGELFFGEGSRLTVL.

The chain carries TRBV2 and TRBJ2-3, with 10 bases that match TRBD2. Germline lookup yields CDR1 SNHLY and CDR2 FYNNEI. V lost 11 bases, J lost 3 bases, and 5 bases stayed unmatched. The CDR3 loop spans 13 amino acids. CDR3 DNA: TGTGCCGGAACTAGCGGGGAAACAGATACGCAGTATTTT. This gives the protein CAGTSGETDTQYF.

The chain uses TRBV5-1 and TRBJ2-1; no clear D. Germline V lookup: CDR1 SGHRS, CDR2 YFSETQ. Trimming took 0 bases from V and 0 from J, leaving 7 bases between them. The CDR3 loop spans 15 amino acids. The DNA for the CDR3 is TGCGCCAGCAGCTTGGACCTGCGCTCCTACAATGAGCAGTTCTTC. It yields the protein CASSLDLRSYNEQFF.

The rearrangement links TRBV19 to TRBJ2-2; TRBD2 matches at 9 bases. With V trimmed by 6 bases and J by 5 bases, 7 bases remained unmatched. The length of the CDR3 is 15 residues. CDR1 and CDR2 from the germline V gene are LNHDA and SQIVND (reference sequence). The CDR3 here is CASREAGGPTGELFF. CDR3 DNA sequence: TGTGCCAGTAGGGAGGCGGGGGGGCCGACCGGGGAGCTGTTTTTT.

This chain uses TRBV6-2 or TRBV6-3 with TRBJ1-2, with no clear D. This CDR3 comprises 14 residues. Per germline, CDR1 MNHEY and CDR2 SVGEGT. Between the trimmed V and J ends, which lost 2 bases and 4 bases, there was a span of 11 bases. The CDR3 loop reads CASSYMGISYGYTF. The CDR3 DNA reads TGTGCCAGCAGTTACATGGGCATTAGCTATGGCTACACCTTC.

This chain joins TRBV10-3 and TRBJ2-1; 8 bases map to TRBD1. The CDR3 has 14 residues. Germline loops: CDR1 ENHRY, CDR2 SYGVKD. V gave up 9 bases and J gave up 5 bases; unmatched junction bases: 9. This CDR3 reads CAIESGGGHNEQFF. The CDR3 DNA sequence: TGTGCCATAGAATCAGGGGGCGGCCACAATGAGCAGTTCTTC.

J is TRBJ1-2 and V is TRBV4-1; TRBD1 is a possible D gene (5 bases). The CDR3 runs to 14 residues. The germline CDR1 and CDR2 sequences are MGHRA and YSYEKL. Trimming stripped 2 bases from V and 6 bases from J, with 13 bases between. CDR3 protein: CASSQLTGPHGYTF. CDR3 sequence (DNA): TGCGCCAGCAGCCAACTAACAGGCCCCCATGGCTACACCTTC.

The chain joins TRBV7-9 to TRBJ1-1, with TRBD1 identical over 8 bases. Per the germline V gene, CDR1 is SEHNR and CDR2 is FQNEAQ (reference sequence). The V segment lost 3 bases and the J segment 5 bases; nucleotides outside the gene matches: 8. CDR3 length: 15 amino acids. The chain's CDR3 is CASSFPGQGGTEAFF. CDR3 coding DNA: TGTGCCAGCAGCTTCCCAGGACAGGGAGGGACTGAAGCTTTCTTT.

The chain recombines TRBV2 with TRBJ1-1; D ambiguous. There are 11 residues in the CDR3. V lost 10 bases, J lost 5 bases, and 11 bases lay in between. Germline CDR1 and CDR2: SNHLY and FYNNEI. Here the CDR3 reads CAIPFRTEAFF. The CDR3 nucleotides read TGTGCCATCCCCTTCCGTACTGAAGCTTTCTTT. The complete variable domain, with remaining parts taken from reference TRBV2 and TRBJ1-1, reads EPEVTQTPSHQVTQMGQEVILRCVPISNHLYFYWYRQILGQKVEFLVSFYNNEISEKSEIFDDQFSVERPDGSNFTLKIRSTKLEDSAMYFCAIPFRTEAFFGQGTRLTVV.